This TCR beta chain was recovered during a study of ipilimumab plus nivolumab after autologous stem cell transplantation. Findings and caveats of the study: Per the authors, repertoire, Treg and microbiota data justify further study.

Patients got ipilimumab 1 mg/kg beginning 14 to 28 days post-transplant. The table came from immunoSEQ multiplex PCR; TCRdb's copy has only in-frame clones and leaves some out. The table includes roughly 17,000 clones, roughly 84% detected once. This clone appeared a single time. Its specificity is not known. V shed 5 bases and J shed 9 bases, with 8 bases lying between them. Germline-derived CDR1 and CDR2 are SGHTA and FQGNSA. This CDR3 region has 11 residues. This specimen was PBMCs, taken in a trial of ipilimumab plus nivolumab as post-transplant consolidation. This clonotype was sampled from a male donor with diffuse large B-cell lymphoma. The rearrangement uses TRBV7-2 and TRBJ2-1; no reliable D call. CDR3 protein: CASSLRGEQFF. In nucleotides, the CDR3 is TGTGCCAGCAGCCTCCGAGGTGAGCAGTTCTTC.